This T cell receptor beta chain came from a study of CD8+ T cells in alopecia areata. Study results and caveats: Affected lesional scalp, above all in alopecia totalis/universalis, was more clonal than normal scalp. The study also sequences resident alphabeta T cells of normal skin in scalp samples.

Germline V gene sequence: CDR1 NSHNY, CDR2 SYGAGN. V was clipped by 0 bases and J by 4 bases, with 10 bases between them. The CDR3 is made up of 14 amino acids. This clone was counted between two and nine times. Its antigen is undetermined. Mouse germline and gene names are used. Coverage ceases 4 residues before the CDR3 finishes, and the germline J gene fills in the end. Researchers sorted pooled cutaneous lymph node cells on the basis of CD4, CD8alpha, NKG2D, NKG2ACE and other markers. Extraction of RNA preceded its reverse transcription into cDNA, which served as the sequencing template. Only in-frame clones appear in the TCRdb table, and some are missing; sequencing was by immunoSEQ multiplex PCR. Found here are around 290,000 clones, no singletons; the ten largest cover more than 1%.

Material for sequencing was CD4+ T cells sorted from a lymph node. The clonotype comes from a C3H/HeJ mouse with alopecia areata. Mouse strain MHC haplotype: H2-k. The V and J genes are TRBV13-1 and TRBJ1-2; TRBD1 might be the D (5 bases). The CDR3 DNA, read in part, is TGTGCCAGCAGTGATGCAGGGAAGGGCTCC. Protein sequence: CASSDAGKGS. The full CDR3 protein reads CASSDAGKGSDYTF.